This T cell receptor beta chain was profiled in a study of cytomegalovirus exposure and HLA in healthy donors. Regarding the study as a whole: There were a few CMV-associated chains whose specificity for CMV antigens was confirmed in vitro. High sensitivity and specificity were reportedly achieved when the classifier diagnosed cytomegalovirus status. Common viral pathogens seemed to be connected with several of the most significant clusters, according to a later analysis.

The study sampled nominally healthy donors, though unrecorded immune exposures were likely. V shed 2 bases, J shed 3 bases, and the junction held 3 bases outside the gene matches. The CDR3 length is 14 residues. Germline lookup yields CDR1 SGHDT and CDR2 YYEEEE. The PCR contained 60 Vbeta and 13 Jbeta primers. Method: immunoSEQ multiplex PCR; TCRdb's copy keeps in-frame clones and lacks some. With about 160,000 clones in the sample, the ten largest clones hold around 1.4%. A remark on this clone: The antigen remains undetermined.

Material for sequencing was PBMCs. The origin of this receptor is a woman aged 55 to 70 in good health and CMV-seronegative. This chain joins TRBV5-6 and TRBJ2-7; 9 positions match TRBD1. DNA for the CDR3: TGTGCCAGCAGCTTCCTGACAGGGGGCTACGAGCAGTACTTC. Amino acid sequence: CASSFLTGGYEQYF.